The rows below give T cell receptor beta chains drawn from one sample of a study of CD8 T cells in Susac syndrome. TCRdb reanalysed the immunoSEQ multiplex PCR reads using MiXCR and keeps one entry per CDR3 protein. The sample consists of a few hundred thousand distinct CDR3 sequences, roughly 85% of them appearing once. Sample: CD8+ T cells from PBMCs. Receptors originate from a human donor with multiple sclerosis. Each CDR3 is given with its conserved first and last residue. The order of the fields is J gene, V gene, clone size, D gene, CDR3 DNA, CDR3 protein. The D gene is left open where the match is weak. Not all rows give a size; the values are once, few, many and, for expanded clones, a class.

TRBJ2-1 | TRBV27 | . | TRBD2 | TGTGCCAGCAGTTTTGGCGGGAGTTATGAGCAGTTCTTC | CASSFGGSYEQFF
TRBJ1-4 | TRBV28 | . | . | TGTGCCAGCAGTCCCCCCAGAGGAAAACTGTTTTTT | CASSPPRGKLFF
TRBJ1-5 | TRBV2 | once | . | TGTGCCAGCAGTATGACACCGCAGATGTCGCCCCAGCATTTT | CASSMTPQMSPQHF
TRBJ2-1 | TRBV18 | few | . | TGTGCCAGCTCACCGGACCTTTCCTACAATGAGCAGTTCTTC | CASSPDLSYNEQFF
TRBJ2-1 | TRBV29-1 | . | TRBD2 | TGCAGCGCCCTAGCGGGAACCTCCTACAATGAGCAGTTCTTC | CSALAGTSYNEQFF
TRBJ2-1 | TRBV5-4 | . | TRBD2 | TGTGCCAGCAGCCCACTAGCGGGGACCGCCGTTGAGCAGTTCTTC | CASSPLAGTAVEQFF
TRBJ1-2 | TRBV27 | . | TRBD1 | TGTGCCAGCAGTTTATCCCCAGGGGGGAAATATGGCTACACCTTC | CASSLSPGGKYGYTF
TRBJ1-1 | TRBV29-1 | . | TRBD1 | TGCAGCGTTGAAGATCCGGGACAGGGGCCTGAAGCTTTCTTT | CSVEDPGQGPEAFF
TRBJ2-1 | TRBV6-5 | . | TRBD2 | TGTGCCAGCAGTTATTTTGGGACTAGCGGTAATGAGCAGTTCTTC | CASSYFGTSGNEQFF
TRBJ2-7 | TRBV28 | . | TRBD1 | TGTGCCAGCAGTACCTCCCAGGACAGGGGGATCTACGAGCAATACTTC | CASSTSQDRGIYEQYF
TRBJ2-1 | TRBV4-1 | . | . | TGCGCCAGCAGCCATGGGACACAGAGCTCCTACAATGAGCAGTTCTTC | CASSHGTQSSYNEQFF
TRBJ2-1 | TRBV7-9 | . | . | TGTGCCAGCAGCCCCGGGATTTGGAATGAGCAGTTCTTC | CASSPGIWNEQFF
TRBJ2-1 | TRBV7-9 | . | . | TGTGCCAGCAGCCTTATTCTCTGGGGGGACCACAATGAGCAGTTCTTC | CASSLILWGDHNEQFF
TRBJ2-7 | TRBV30 | . | TRBD2 | TGTGCCTGGAGTCTAGCGGGGGGGCTCTACGAGCAGTACTTC | CAWSLAGGLYEQYF
TRBJ2-1 | TRBV2 | . | . | TGTGCCAGCAGTGTGGTAAGAGAGTCCAATGAGCAGTTCTTC | CASSVVRESNEQFF
TRBJ2-1 | TRBV24-1 | . | . | TGTGCCACCAGTCCCTCGGGAGATGAGCAGTTCTTC | CATSPSGDEQFF
TRBJ2-3 | TRBV27 | few | . | TGTGCCAGCAGTCCTCTTCCAGATACGCAGTATTTT | CASSPLPDTQYF
TRBJ2-1 | TRBV10-3 | . | TRBD1 | TGTGCCATCAGTGAGTGGGACAGCCGTAACAATGAGCAGTTCTTC | CAISEWDSRNNEQFF
TRBJ2-5 | TRBV6-1 | . | TRBD1 | TGTGCCAGCACCCGGACAGGGGGCCAGTTAACCCAAGAGACCCAGTACTTC | CASTRTGGQLTQETQYF
TRBJ2-5 | TRBV29-1 | . | . | TGCAGCGTTGTAGCCCCCAGGCACCAAGAGACCCAGTACTTC | CSVVAPRHQETQYF
TRBJ2-7 | TRBV3-1 | . | . | TGTGCCAGCAGGAGGACTGGGGGAAGTAACGAGCAGTACTTC | CASRRTGGSNEQYF
TRBJ1-2 | TRBV19 | . | TRBD1 | TGTGCCAGTCGGGACAGAACTGCTAACTATGGCTACACCTTC | CASRDRTANYGYTF
TRBJ1-1 | TRBV12-3/TRBV12-4 | . | . | TGTGCCAGCAGTTCGGCAGGGTCCGGCACTGAAGCTTTCTTT | CASSSAGSGTEAFF
TRBJ1-4 | TRBV7-9 | . | . | TGTGCCAGCAGCGGGGCCTTAGAAAAACTGTTTTTT | CASSGALEKLFF
TRBJ2-5 | TRBV18 | . | TRBD2 | TGTGCCAGCTCACCAAGGAGCGGGGAAGAGACCCAGTACTTC | CASSPRSGEETQYF
TRBJ2-7 | TRBV13 | . | . | TGTGCCAGCAGCCCTACAAGAAGAGGCGAGCAGTACTTC | CASSPTRRGEQYF
TRBJ2-5 | TRBV7-2 | . | TRBD1 | TGTGCCAGCAGCGATCCGGGACAGCAAGAGACCCAGTACTTC | CASSDPGQQETQYF
TRBJ2-7 | TRBV12-3/TRBV12-4 | . | . | TGTGCCAGTAGTTCGGGGACCTACGAGCAGTACTTC | CASSSGTYEQYF
TRBJ2-2 | TRBV6-1 | . | TRBD1 | TGTGCCAGCAGTCAAACAGGGGCGGTCGGGGAGCTGTTTTTT | CASSQTGAVGELFF
TRBJ2-1 | TRBV28 | . | . | TGTGCCAGCAGTTTAATCGGCCTATACAATGAGCAGTTCTTC | CASSLIGLYNEQFF
TRBJ2-1 | TRBV27 | few | TRBD2 | TGTGCCAGCATCTCACTGGGGGTGTTGACTAGCGGGAGCCATGAGCAGTTCTTC | CASISLGVLTSGSHEQFF
TRBJ2-1 | TRBV7-6 | few | TRBD2 | TGTGCCAGCAGCTTCGCCACTAGCGATGAGCAGTTCTTC | CASSFATSDEQFF
TRBJ2-7 | TRBV2 | . | . | TGTGCCAGCAGTGAAAGGGGCCCGAGGAGCTACGAGCAGTACTTC | CASSERGPRSYEQYF
TRBJ2-1 | TRBV7-2 | . | TRBD2 | TGTGCCAGCAGCTTATGGACTAGCGGGGGGACGAATGAGCAGTTCTTC | CASSLWTSGGTNEQFF
TRBJ1-1 | TRBV30 | . | . | TGTGCCTGGAGTTCGGGGGTGGGCACTGAAGCTTTCTTT | CAWSSGVGTEAFF
TRBJ2-7 | TRBV11-2 | . | TRBD1 | TGTGCCAGCAGCACCGAGGACAGGGAGACCTACGAGCAGTACTTC | CASSTEDRETYEQYF
TRBJ2-1 | TRBV30 | . | TRBD2 | TGTGCCTGGAGTGGCCTCCTTAGCGGGAGGGCCGGATACAATGAGCAGTTCTTC | CAWSGLLSGRAGYNEQFF
TRBJ2-7 | TRBV20-1 | . | . | TGCAGTGCCGAGATGGGGGGCGCCTACTACGAGCAGTACTTC | CSAEMGGAYYEQYF
TRBJ1-1 | TRBV30 | once | . | TGTGCCCTGGACGGGGCGCCCGGAGGGACTGAAGCTTTCTTT | CALDGAPGGTEAFF
TRBJ2-7 | TRBV4-1 | . | . | TGCGCCAGCAGCCCCGCGGTGGAATACGAGCAGTACTTC | CASSPAVEYEQYF
TRBJ1-2 | TRBV29-1 | . | . | TGCAGCGTTGCGCAGGCCCGACCGCATTTC | CSVAQARPHF
TRBJ2-2 | TRBV24-1 | once | TRBD1 | TGTGCCACCAGTGAAACGGGGACAGAGAACACCGGGGAGCTGTTTTTT | CATSETGTENTGELFF
TRBJ2-1 | TRBV14 | . | . | TGTGCCAGCAGCCTCAGACTGCCCTACAATGAGCAGTTCTTC | CASSLRLPYNEQFF
TRBJ2-2 | TRBV2 | . | . | TGTGCCAGCAGTGATGGGACCGACGGGGAGCTGTTTTTT | CASSDGTDGELFF
TRBJ2-7 | TRBV6-2/TRBV6-3 | . | TRBD1 | TGTGCCAGCACGTATACAGGGGCGTACTACGAGCAGTACTTC | CASTYTGAYYEQYF
TRBJ1-1 | TRBV10-2 | . | . | TGCGCCAGCAGTGAGGTCGGCATCGAAGCTTTCTTT | CASSEVGIEAFF
TRBJ2-3 | TRBV5-1 | . | . | TGCGCCAGCAGCTTGGATGCTTTAGGGGTCCCCTTCACAGATACGCAGTATTTT | CASSLDALGVPFTDTQYF
TRBJ1-2 | TRBV27 | . | TRBD1 | TGTGCCAGCAGTGTAGCGACAGGGGGCGCGGATGGCTACACCTTC | CASSVATGGADGYTF
TRBJ1-1 | TRBV30 | . | . | TGTGCTTCCCTCGAGGAGGGCACTGAAGCTTTCTTT | CASLEEGTEAFF
TRBJ2-7 | TRBV12-3/TRBV12-4 | . | TRBD1 | TGTGCCACCGCGGCCGGGACAGCGGCCTACGAGCAGTACTTC | CATAAGTAAYEQYF
TRBJ2-7 | TRBV5-1 | . | TRBD2 | TGCGCCAGCAGCTTTATAGCGGGAACCTCCTACGAGCAGTACTTC | CASSFIAGTSYEQYF
TRBJ2-5 | TRBV28 | . | . | TGTGCCAGCAGCCTCGGACAGAATCACCAAGAGACCCAGTACTTC | CASSLGQNHQETQYF
TRBJ2-3 | TRBV6-5 | . | TRBD1 | TGTGCCAGCAGTTACAGGACAGGGGGCACAGATACGCAGTATTTT | CASSYRTGGTDTQYF
TRBJ2-1 | TRBV20-1 | . | . | TGCAGTGCTCCGCATTGGGTAGGGTTCTCCTACAATGAGCAGTTCTTC | CSAPHWVGFSYNEQFF
TRBJ2-1 | TRBV15 | . | . | TGTGCCACCAGCAGAGAGCGGGGGCTGTACAATGAGCAGTTCTTC | CATSRERGLYNEQFF
TRBJ2-3 | TRBV27 | . | . | TGTGCCAGCAGAGGGGACCCCAGCACAGATACGCAGTATTTT | CASRGDPSTDTQYF
TRBJ2-7 | TRBV11-2 | . | TRBD1 | TGTGCCAGCAGCACGCGGGACAGGGGGTCGGGGGAGCAGTACTTC | CASSTRDRGSGEQYF
TRBJ2-7 | TRBV7-3 | few | . | TGTGCCAGCAGCTTAGGGGCAGGGCCAAACGAGCAGTACTTC | CASSLGAGPNEQYF
TRBJ2-5 | TRBV28 | few | . | TGTGCCAGCAGTTTACCATTCGGGACACCCCTGGGGCAAGAGACCCAGTACTTC | CASSLPFGTPLGQETQYF